Listed below are T cell receptor beta chains from one sample, sequenced in a study of blood T cell repertoires in COVID-19. This table comes from immunoSEQ multiplex PCR, and its TCRdb copy is limited to in-frame clones, with some not included. The sample includes 65,000 to 100,000 clones, around 80% of them seen just once. The sequenced sample consisted of peripheral blood. These receptor sequences come from a human donor in a cohort sampled during active COVID-19. Both conserved end residues are part of each CDR3. The D gene is left open where the match is weak. Size is stated for part of the rows, as once, few or many counts, or as a class when the clone is expanded.

D: -
length: 15
V: TRBV2
size: few
J: TRBJ2-7
DNA: TGTGCCAGCAGTGAAGGATCGGGGGGCCCCTACGAGCAGTACTTC
CDR3: CASSEGSGGPYEQYF

D: TRBD2
length: 17
V: TRBV5-4
size: -
J: TRBJ2-3
DNA: TGTGCCAGCAGCTTGGTTCTAGCGGGGGGGCCGGGAGATACGCAGTATTTT
CDR3: CASSLVLAGGPGDTQYF

D: -
length: 15
V: TRBV25-1
size: -
J: TRBJ1-5
DNA: TGTGCCAGCAGTGGAGGGGGTAGAGGCAATCAGCCCCAGCATTTT
CDR3: CASSGGGRGNQPQHF

D: TRBD1
length: 14
V: TRBV28
size: -
J: TRBJ2-7
DNA: TGTGCCAGCCAGCGGACAGGGGGCAAGTACGAGCAGTACTTC
CDR3: CASQRTGGKYEQYF

D: -
length: 17
V: TRBV11-2
size: -
J: TRBJ2-7
DNA: TGTGCCAGCAGCTTAAAGGGCCGGGGGGCATCTTTGTACGAGCAGTACTTC
CDR3: CASSLKGRGASLYEQYF

D: -
length: 14
V: TRBV2
size: -
J: TRBJ2-2
DNA: TGTGCCAGCCGAGGCCAGGGTGACACCGGGGAGCTGTTTTTT
CDR3: CASRGQGDTGELFF

D: TRBD2
length: 17
V: TRBV5-6
size: -
J: TRBJ2-3
DNA: TGTGCCAGCAGCCCAAGGACTAGCGGGGCGCGTGGAGATACGCAGTATTTT
CDR3: CASSPRTSGARGDTQYF

D: -
length: 12
V: TRBV2
size: -
J: TRBJ2-7
DNA: TGTGCCGGTGCTAGGGACACCTACGAGCAGTACTTC
CDR3: CAGARDTYEQYF

D: TRBD1
length: 14
V: TRBV7-9
size: -
J: TRBJ1-2
DNA: TGTGCCAGCAGTCGAAAGACAGGGTACTATGGCTACACCTTC
CDR3: CASSRKTGYYGYTF

D: TRBD1
length: 15
V: TRBV2
size: -
J: TRBJ1-2
DNA: TGTGCCAGCAGATTAGACAGGGTACACAACTATGGCTACACCTTC
CDR3: CASRLDRVHNYGYTF

D: TRBD1
length: 15
V: TRBV5-6
size: -
J: TRBJ2-7
DNA: TGTGCCAGCAGCCCGGGGACAGGGGGGCCTTACGAGCAGTACTTC
CDR3: CASSPGTGGPYEQYF

D: TRBD1
length: 15
V: TRBV6-5
size: -
J: TRBJ1-1
DNA: TGTGCCAGCAGTTATTCGACAGGGGTGAACACTGAAGCTTTCTTT
CDR3: CASSYSTGVNTEAFF

D: -
length: 14
V: TRBV7-6
size: few
J: TRBJ2-7
DNA: TGTGCCAGCAGCCGGGTCCCCAGTTCCTACGAGCAGTACTTC
CDR3: CASSRVPSSYEQYF

D: TRBD1
length: 20
V: TRBV19
size: -
J: TRBJ2-6
DNA: TGTGCCAGTAGCAACACACGGAACAGGGGGCCTGGCTCTGGGGCCAACGTCCTGACTTTC
CDR3: CASSNTRNRGPGSGANVLTF

D: -
length: 12
V: TRBV6-5
size: -
J: TRBJ1-1
DNA: TGTGCCAGCAGGACAGTGAACACTGAAGCTTTCTTT
CDR3: CASRTVNTEAFF

D: -
length: 15
V: TRBV6-6
size: -
J: TRBJ2-7
DNA: TGTGCCAGCAGTTACTCCCTCGGGAGCTCCTACGAGCAGTACTTC
CDR3: CASSYSLGSSYEQYF

D: TRBD1
length: 14
V: TRBV19
size: once
J: TRBJ2-1
DNA: TGTGCCAGTAGTATACAGGGGGCTGACAATGAGCAGTTCTTC
CDR3: CASSIQGADNEQFF

D: -
length: 13
V: TRBV7-9
size: -
J: TRBJ2-1
DNA: TGTGCCAGCAGCTTTCTCTCCTACAATGAGCAGTTCTTC
CDR3: CASSFLSYNEQFF

D: -
length: 13
V: TRBV5-4
size: -
J: TRBJ1-1
DNA: TGTGCCAGCAGCACCCAGGGTAACACTGAAGCTTTCTTT
CDR3: CASSTQGNTEAFF

D: -
length: 13
V: TRBV2
size: few
J: TRBJ2-3
DNA: TGTGCCAGCAGCCTCCATGAGTCAGATACGCAGTATTTT
CDR3: CASSLHESDTQYF

D: TRBD1
length: 13
V: TRBV10-1
size: -
J: TRBJ2-1
DNA: TGCGCCAGCAGTCCCGGGACAGGGAATGAGCAGTTCTTC
CDR3: CASSPGTGNEQFF

D: TRBD1
length: 16
V: TRBV7-9
size: few
J: TRBJ1-2
DNA: TGTGCCAGCAGCTCAACCCCGGGACAGGGTTTATTGGGCTACACCTTC
CDR3: CASSSTPGQGLLGYTF

D: TRBD2
length: 19
V: TRBV7-2
size: -
J: TRBJ2-3
DNA: TGTGCCAGCAGCTCCCCAATAAGGGCTAGCGGGGGGGCGGAAGATACGCAGTATTTT
CDR3: CASSSPIRASGGAEDTQYF

D: TRBD2
length: 14
V: TRBV10-3
size: -
J: TRBJ2-1
DNA: TGTGCCATCAGTTGGACTAGCGGCTACAATGAGCAGTTCTTC
CDR3: CAISWTSGYNEQFF

D: TRBD2
length: 16
V: TRBV18
size: -
J: TRBJ2-3
DNA: TGTGCCAGCTCACCACAGGCGGGGGGCGCATCAGATACGCAGTATTTT
CDR3: CASSPQAGGASDTQYF

D: -
length: 20
V: TRBV5-1
size: -
J: TRBJ1-6
DNA: TGCGCCAGCAGCTTAACAGGGCGCGGGTTTGTAGGCTCCTATAATTCACCCCTCCACTTT
CDR3: CASSLTGRGFVGSYNSPLHF

D: -
length: 13
V: TRBV7-3
size: -
J: TRBJ2-5
DNA: TGTGCCAGCAGCCCTCACACGCAAGAGACCCAGTACTTC
CDR3: CASSPHTQETQYF

D: -
length: 14
V: TRBV23-1
size: -
J: TRBJ1-1
DNA: TGCGCCAGCAGTCAATCAGGGGTATTGACTGAAGCTTTCTTT
CDR3: CASSQSGVLTEAFF

D: TRBD2
length: 19
V: TRBV4-2
size: -
J: TRBJ2-6
DNA: TGTGCCAGCAGCCAAGATGCTCTAGCGGGGGGCGCGGGGGCCAACGTCCTGACTTTC
CDR3: CASSQDALAGGAGANVLTF

D: TRBD1
length: 14
V: TRBV7-3
size: once
J: TRBJ1-2
DNA: TGTGCCAGCAGCTCCCAGGGGGCGCAGGATGGCTACACCTTC
CDR3: CASSSQGAQDGYTF

D: -
length: 13
V: TRBV18
size: -
J: TRBJ1-1
DNA: TGTGCCAGCTCAGTTTCAGGGGACACTGAAGCTTTCTTT
CDR3: CASSVSGDTEAFF

D: -
length: 13
V: TRBV6-4
size: -
J: TRBJ1-6
DNA: TGTGCCAGCAGGCAACAGACCAATTCACCCCTCCACTTT
CDR3: CASRQQTNSPLHF

D: TRBD1
length: 20
V: TRBV6-4
size: -
J: TRBJ1-3
DNA: TGTGCCAGCAGAGCCCTGGACAGGGAAAAATCCGGACGCTCTGGAAACACCATATATTTT
CDR3: CASRALDREKSGRSGNTIYF

D: TRBD1
length: 14
V: TRBV6-4
size: -
J: TRBJ1-2
DNA: TGTGCCAGCAGTTTGACAGGGCTATTTTATGGCTACACCTTC
CDR3: CASSLTGLFYGYTF

D: -
length: 13
V: TRBV28
size: -
J: TRBJ1-6
DNA: TGTGCCAGCAGTGTCATCAGTAATTCACCCCTCCACTTT
CDR3: CASSVISNSPLHF

D: TRBD2
length: 13
V: TRBV7-8
size: -
J: TRBJ2-1
DNA: TGTGCCAGCAGCTTACGGACTAGCAATGAGCAGTTCTTC
CDR3: CASSLRTSNEQFF

D: TRBD1
length: 14
V: TRBV11-2
size: few
J: TRBJ1-5
DNA: TGTGCCAGCAGCTCAGGGACAGGGGGTCAGCCCCAGCATTTT
CDR3: CASSSGTGGQPQHF

D: TRBD1
length: 15
V: TRBV19
size: -
J: TRBJ2-7
DNA: TGTGCCAGTAGTAAGGGACAGACAGGACTTTACGAGCAGTACTTC
CDR3: CASSKGQTGLYEQYF

D: -
length: 14
V: TRBV7-9
size: -
J: TRBJ2-3
DNA: TGTGCCAGCAGCGGACGGGGAAGCACAGATACGCAGTATTTT
CDR3: CASSGRGSTDTQYF

D: -
length: 14
V: TRBV2
size: once
J: TRBJ1-5
DNA: TGTGCCAGCAGGGCAGGGCCTATGAATCAGCCCCAGCATTTT
CDR3: CASRAGPMNQPQHF

D: TRBD2
length: 15
V: TRBV9
size: -
J: TRBJ2-1
DNA: TGTGCCAGCAGCGTAGCGGGGGGCTCCTACAATGAGCAGTTCTTC
CDR3: CASSVAGGSYNEQFF

D: TRBD1
length: 14
V: TRBV5-4
size: -
J: TRBJ2-7
DNA: TGTGCCAGCAGCTTGGGACAGGGTTCCTACGAGCAGTACTTC
CDR3: CASSLGQGSYEQYF

D: TRBD2
length: 12
V: TRBV6-5
size: -
J: TRBJ2-4
DNA: TGTGCGGCGGGGGGCGCCAAAAACATTCAGTACTTC
CDR3: CAAGGAKNIQYF

D: TRBD1
length: 18
V: TRBV4-1
size: -
J: TRBJ2-7
DNA: TGCGCCAGCAGCCAATTGCCAAACAGGGGGATTAGCTCCTACGAGCAGTACTTC
CDR3: CASSQLPNRGISSYEQYF

D: TRBD1
length: 15
V: TRBV5-5
size: -
J: TRBJ2-2
DNA: TGTGCCAGCAGCTTGATGGGACAGACCACCGGGGAGCTGTTTTTT
CDR3: CASSLMGQTTGELFF

D: TRBD1
length: 16
V: TRBV11-2
size: -
J: TRBJ1-1
DNA: TGTGCCAGCAGCTGGGGACAGGGGAGGACTTTGACTGAAGCTTTCTTT
CDR3: CASSWGQGRTLTEAFF

D: TRBD2
length: 14
V: TRBV7-3
size: -
J: TRBJ2-2
DNA: TGTGCCAGCAGCATCCTAGCGGGGTCCGGGGAGCTGTTTTTT
CDR3: CASSILAGSGELFF